This record looks at one TCR beta chain sequence and its context. This specimen comes from a study of blood T cell repertoires in COVID-19. Study-wide background: Samples representing acute and convalescent COVID-19 were sourced from the United States, Italy and Spain. T cells, B-cell-depleted T cells, or PBMCs supplied cDNA or gDNA.

In the original analysis: Quantification of nucleated cells was approximated via reference gene primer amplification. Here immunoSEQ multiplex PCR was the method, and the copy in TCRdb shows in-frame clones only, minus some. V and J calls and clone size follow that table, whereas D and trimming were derived from the DNA. This sample has 250,000 or so clones, with 86% found just once. CDR3 length: 16 amino acids. From germline, CDR1 is SGHTA and CDR2 FQGNSA. Between the trimmed V and J ends, which lost 6 bases and 0 bases, there was a span of 15 bases. Sequencing was carried out using peripheral blood. The TCR comes from a woman in her thirties with active or convalescent COVID-19. The chain has TRBV7-2 and TRBJ2-1, with D tentatively TRBD1 (5 bases). Written as DNA, the CDR3 is TGTGCCAGCAGGGATTTAAGGGGCAGCTCCTACAATGAGCAGTTCTTC. This gives the protein CASRDLRGSSYNEQFF.